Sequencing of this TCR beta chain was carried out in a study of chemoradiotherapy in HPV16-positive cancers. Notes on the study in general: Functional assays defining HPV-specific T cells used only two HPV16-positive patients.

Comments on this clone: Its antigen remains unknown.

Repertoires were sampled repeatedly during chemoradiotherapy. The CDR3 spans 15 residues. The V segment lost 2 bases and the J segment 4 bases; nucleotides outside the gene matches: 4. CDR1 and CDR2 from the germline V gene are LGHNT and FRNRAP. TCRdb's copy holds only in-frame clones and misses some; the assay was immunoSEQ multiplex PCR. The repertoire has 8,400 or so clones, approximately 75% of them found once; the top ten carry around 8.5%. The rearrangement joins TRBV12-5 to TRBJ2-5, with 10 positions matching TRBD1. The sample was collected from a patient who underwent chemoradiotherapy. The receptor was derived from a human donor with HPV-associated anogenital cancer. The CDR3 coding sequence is TGTGCTAGTGGTTTGATTAGGACAGGGGGAGAGACCCAGTACTTC. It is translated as CASGLIRTGGETQYF.